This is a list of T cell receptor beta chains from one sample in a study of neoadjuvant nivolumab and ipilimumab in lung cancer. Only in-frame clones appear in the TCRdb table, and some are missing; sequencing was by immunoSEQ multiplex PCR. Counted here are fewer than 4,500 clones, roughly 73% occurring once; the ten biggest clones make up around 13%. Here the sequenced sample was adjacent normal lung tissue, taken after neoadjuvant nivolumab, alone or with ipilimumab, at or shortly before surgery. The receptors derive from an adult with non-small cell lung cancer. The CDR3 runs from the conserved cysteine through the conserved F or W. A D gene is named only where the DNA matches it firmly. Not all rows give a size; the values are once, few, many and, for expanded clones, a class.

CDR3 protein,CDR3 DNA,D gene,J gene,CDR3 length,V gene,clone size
CASSLKIRGSSNSPLHF,TGTGCCAGCAGCTTAAAGATAAGGGGATCGAGTAATTCACCCCTCCACTTT,.,TRBJ1-6,17,TRBV11-2,.
CASSQDRTQPQHF,TGCGCCAGCAGCCAAGATAGAACTCAGCCCCAGCATTTT,.,TRBJ1-5,13,TRBV4-3,few
CATGLSSYEQYF,TGTGCTACGGGGTTAAGCTCCTACGAGCAGTACTTC,.,TRBJ2-7,12,TRBV7-9,few
CASSSGTGKGYTF,TGTGCCAGCAGCTCCGGGACAGGGAAGGGCTACACCTTC,TRBD1,TRBJ1-2,13,TRBV6-5,large
CGGLRRETQYF,TGTGGCGGACTTAGGAGGGAGACCCAGTACTTC,.,TRBJ2-5,11,TRBV6-4,.
CASRTGGRDTEAFF,TGTGCCAGCAGAACAGGGGGTAGGGACACTGAAGCTTTCTTT,TRBD1,TRBJ1-1,14,TRBV27,large
CASSLEARGQGYGYTF,TGTGCCAGCAGCTTAGAAGCCAGGGGACAGGGGTATGGCTACACCTTC,TRBD1,TRBJ1-2,16,TRBV7-2,.
CASSSLTGKEEKLFF,TGTGCCAGCAGTTCGTTGACAGGGAAAGAAGAAAAACTGTTTTTT,TRBD1,TRBJ1-4,15,TRBV27,.
CATSRDGTGRNQPQHF,TGTGCCACCAGCAGAGATGGGACAGGCCGCAATCAGCCCCAGCATTTT,TRBD1,TRBJ1-5,16,TRBV15,.
CASSWGRGFGYTF,TGTGCCAGCAGCTGGGGGAGGGGTTTCGGCTACACCTTC,.,TRBJ1-2,13,TRBV14,few
CASSWSRDTTHKGTEAFF,TGTGCCAGCAGTTGGAGCCGGGACACCACACATAAGGGCACTGAAGCTTTCTTT,.,TRBJ1-1,18,TRBV2,few
CASVGPPYGYTF,TGTGCCAGCGTGGGGCCCCCCTATGGCTACACCTTC,.,TRBJ1-2,12,TRBV28,.
CASSSGTVNSPLHF,TGTGCCAGCAGTTCCGGGACAGTCAATTCACCCCTCCACTTT,TRBD1,TRBJ1-6,14,TRBV28,.
CASKGWQISEAFF,TGTGCCAGCAAAGGGTGGCAGATATCTGAAGCTTTCTTT,.,TRBJ1-1,13,TRBV6-1,once
CSARGETQYF,TGCAGTGCTAGAGGGGAGACCCAGTACTTC,.,TRBJ2-5,10,TRBV20-1,.
CASRGTVRTDTQYF,TGCGCCAGCAGGGGGACAGTTCGCACAGATACGCAGTATTTT,TRBD1,TRBJ2-3,14,TRBV5-1,.
CSARDNYGYTF,TGCAGTGCTAGAGACAACTATGGCTACACCTTC,.,TRBJ1-2,11,TRBV20-1,.
CASARFWGTEAFF,TGCGCCAGCGCTAGATTCTGGGGCACTGAAGCTTTCTTT,.,TRBJ1-1,13,TRBV4-1,.
CASRGTGGTGELFF,TGCGCCAGCAGAGGAACAGGGGGAACCGGGGAGCTGTTTTTT,TRBD1,TRBJ2-2,14,TRBV10-2,.
CASSDPGLAAARGDTQYF,TGCGCCAGCAGTGACCCGGGACTAGCGGCGGCACGTGGAGATACGCAGTATTTT,TRBD2,TRBJ2-3,18,TRBV10-2,.
CSAKKGEKLFF,TGCAGTGCTAAAAAGGGGGAAAAACTGTTTTTT,.,TRBJ1-4,11,TRBV20-1,.
CASTPGVREETQYF,TGTGCCAGCACCCCGGGGGTCAGAGAAGAGACCCAGTACTTC,.,TRBJ2-5,14,TRBV5-5,.
CASSLVPATDTQYF,TGCGCCAGCAGCTTGGTTCCAGCTACAGATACGCAGTATTTT,.,TRBJ2-3,14,TRBV5-1,once
CAISERVEETQYF,TGTGCCATCAGTGAGCGGGTGGAAGAGACCCAGTACTTC,.,TRBJ2-5,13,TRBV10-3,.
CASSMDRGRIDEQFF,TGTGCCAGTAGTATGGACAGGGGGCGCATTGATGAGCAGTTCTTC,TRBD1,TRBJ2-1,15,TRBV19,.
CASSAGQGENQPQHF,TGTGCCAGCAGCGCCGGACAGGGGGAAAATCAGCCCCAGCATTTT,TRBD1,TRBJ1-5,15,TRBV9,.
CASSPYVGSQETQYF,TGCGCCAGCAGCCCCTACGTCGGCAGCCAAGAGACCCAGTACTTC,.,TRBJ2-5,15,TRBV5-1,.
CASSFRQGLDADTQYF,TGTGCCAGCAGCTTCCGACAGGGATTGGATGCAGATACGCAGTATTTT,TRBD1,TRBJ2-3,16,TRBV5-6,.
CATTKLRDAETQYF,TGTGCCACCACGAAATTAAGAGATGCGGAGACCCAGTACTTC,.,TRBJ2-5,14,TRBV18,.
CASSKYRDRGNTEAFF,TGCGCCAGCAGCAAATACCGGGACAGGGGTAATACTGAAGCTTTCTTT,TRBD1,TRBJ1-1,16,TRBV4-3,.
CASSYAGADTIYF,TGTGCCAGCAGTTACGCAGGGGCAGACACCATATATTTT,.,TRBJ1-3,13,TRBV27,.
CASSLILLGGSPLHF,TGTGCCAGCAGCTTAATCCTCCTCGGGGGATCACCCCTCCACTTT,.,TRBJ1-6,15,TRBV7-2,large
CASSLSGVLPGESSYNEQFF,TGTGCCAGCAGTTTATCGGGTGTGTTACCGGGCGAGAGCTCCTACAATGAGCAGTTCTTC,.,TRBJ2-1,20,TRBV27,.
CASSLSGARNEQFF,TGCGCCAGCAGCTTGTCAGGGGCGCGGAATGAGCAGTTCTTC,.,TRBJ2-1,14,TRBV5-1,.
CASSTSDSGVGEQYF,TGTGCCAGTAGTACGTCGGATAGCGGGGTAGGAGAACAGTACTTC,TRBD2,TRBJ2-7,15,TRBV19,.
CASSGTGGRGETNEKLFF,TGCGCCAGCAGCGGAACAGGGGGCAGGGGGGAAACTAATGAAAAACTGTTTTTT,TRBD1,TRBJ1-4,18,TRBV5-1,.
CASSRTGVIGEKLFF,TGTGCCAGTAGTAGGACAGGTGTCATCGGTGAAAAACTGTTTTTT,TRBD1,TRBJ1-4,15,TRBV19,.
CASSLPALVEQFF,TGTGCCAGCAGCTTACCCGCCCTAGTTGAGCAGTTCTTC,.,TRBJ2-1,13,TRBV7-6,.
CASSVGQFIQPQHF,TGTGCCAGCTCAGTGGGACAGTTTATTCAGCCCCAGCATTTT,TRBD1,TRBJ1-5,14,TRBV18,.
CASTRSGQGDTQYF,TGTGCCAGCACCCGCAGCGGGCAGGGAGATACGCAGTATTTT,.,TRBJ2-3,14,TRBV6-5,.
CASSSGNSPLHF,TGTGCCAGCAGTTCGGGGAATTCACCCCTCCACTTT,.,TRBJ1-6,12,TRBV28,.
CASSLSKNTEAFF,TGTGCCAGCAGCTTATCTAAAAACACTGAAGCTTTCTTT,.,TRBJ1-1,13,TRBV7-7,.
CASSDKGSNTEAFF,TGTGCCAGCTCAGATAAAGGATCGAACACTGAAGCTTTCTTT,.,TRBJ1-1,14,TRBV18,.
CASSTDGLSNQPQHF,TGTGCCAGCAGTACGGACGGACTTAGCAATCAGCCCCAGCATTTT,.,TRBJ1-5,15,TRBV2,few
CASGTSYEQYF,TGTGCCAGTGGGACATCATACGAGCAGTACTTC,.,TRBJ2-7,11,TRBV6-1,.